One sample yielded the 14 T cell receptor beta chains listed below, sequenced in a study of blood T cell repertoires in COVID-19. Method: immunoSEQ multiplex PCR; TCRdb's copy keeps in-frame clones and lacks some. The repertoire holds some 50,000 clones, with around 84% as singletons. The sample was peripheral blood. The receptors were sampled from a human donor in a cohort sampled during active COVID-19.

CDR3 protein: CASSTLTGGKSGANVLTF. The CDR3 DNA is TGTGCCAGCAGTACCCTGACAGGGGGGAAGTCTGGGGCCAACGTCCTGACTTTC. V and J are TRBV28 and TRBJ2-6; 9 positions agree with TRBD1. After removal of 5 bases from V and 1 base from J, the junction contained 9 bases not matched to a gene. Germline CDR1 is MDHEN and CDR2 is SYDVKM. CDR3 length: 18 residues.

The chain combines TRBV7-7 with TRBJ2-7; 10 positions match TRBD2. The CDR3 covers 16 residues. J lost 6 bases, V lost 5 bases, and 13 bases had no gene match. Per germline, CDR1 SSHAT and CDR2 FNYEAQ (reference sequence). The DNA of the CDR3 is TGTGCCAGCAGCCCGACGACTAGCGGGTATGTCTCCGAGCAGTACTTC. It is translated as CASSPTTSGYVSEQYF.

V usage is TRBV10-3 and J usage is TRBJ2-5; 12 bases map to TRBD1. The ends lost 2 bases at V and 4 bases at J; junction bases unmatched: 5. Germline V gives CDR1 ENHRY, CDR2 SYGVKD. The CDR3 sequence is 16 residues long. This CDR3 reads CAISEAGQGAGETQYF. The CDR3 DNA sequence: TGTGCCATCAGTGAGGCGGGACAGGGGGCTGGAGAGACCCAGTACTTC.

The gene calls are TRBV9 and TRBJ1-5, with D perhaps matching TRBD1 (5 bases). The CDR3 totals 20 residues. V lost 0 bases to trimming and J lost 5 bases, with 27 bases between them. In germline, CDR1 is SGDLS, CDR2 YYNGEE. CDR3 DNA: TGTGCCAGCAGCGTAGGGCATATTAGCCGGGGCCAGGGAGGGGATCAGCCCCAGCATTTT. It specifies CASSVGHISRGQGGDQPQHF.

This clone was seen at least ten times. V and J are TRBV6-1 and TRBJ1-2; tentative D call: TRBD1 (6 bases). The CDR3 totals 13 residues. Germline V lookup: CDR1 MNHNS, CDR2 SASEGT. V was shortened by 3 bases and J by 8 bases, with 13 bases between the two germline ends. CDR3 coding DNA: TGTGCCAGCAGTGAGGGTGAGGGGGAGGGCTACACCTTC. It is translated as CASSEGEGEGYTF.

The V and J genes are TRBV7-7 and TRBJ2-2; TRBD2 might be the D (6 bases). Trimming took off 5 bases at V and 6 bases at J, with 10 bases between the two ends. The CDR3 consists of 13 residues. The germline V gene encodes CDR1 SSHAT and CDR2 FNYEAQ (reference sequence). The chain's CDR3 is CASSEGLSGELFF. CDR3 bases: TGTGCCAGCAGCGAGGGACTCTCCGGGGAGCTGTTTTTT.

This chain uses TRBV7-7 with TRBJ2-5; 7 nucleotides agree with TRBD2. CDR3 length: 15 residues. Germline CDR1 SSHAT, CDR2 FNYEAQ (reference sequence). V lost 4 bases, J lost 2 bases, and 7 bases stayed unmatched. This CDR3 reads CASSSTGTTQETQYF. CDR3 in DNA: TGTGCCAGCAGCTCAACCGGGACTACACAAGAGACCCAGTACTTC.

The CDR3 nucleotides read TGTGCCAGCAGCCAAAGTGCAGGGCTCAATCAGCCCCAGCATTTT. Its translation is CASSQSAGLNQPQHF. This chain connects TRBV11-1 to TRBJ1-5; D might be TRBD1 (5 bases). CDR3 size: 15 residues. Germline V CDR1 and CDR2: SGHAT, FQDESV (reference sequence). Trimming stripped 5 bases from V and 3 bases from J, with 14 bases between. Together with reference TRBV11-1 and TRBJ1-5, the CDR3 gives the full variable domain: EAEVAQSPRYKITEKSQAVAFWCDPISGHATLYWYRQILGQGPELLVQFQDESVVDDSQLPKDRFSAERLKGVDSTLKIQPAELGDSAMYLCASSQSAGLNQPQHFGDGTRLSIL.

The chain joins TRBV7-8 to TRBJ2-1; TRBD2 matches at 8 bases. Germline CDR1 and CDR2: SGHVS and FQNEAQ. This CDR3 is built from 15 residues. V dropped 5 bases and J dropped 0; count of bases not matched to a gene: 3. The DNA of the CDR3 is TGTGCCAGCAGCCCGAGCGGGAGCTCCTACAATGAGCAGTTCTTC. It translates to CASSPSGSSYNEQFF.

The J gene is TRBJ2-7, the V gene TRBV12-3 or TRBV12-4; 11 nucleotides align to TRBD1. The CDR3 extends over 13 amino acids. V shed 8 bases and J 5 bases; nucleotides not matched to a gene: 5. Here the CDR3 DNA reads TGTGCCAGCGCCCGGGACAGGGGGAACGAGCAGTACTTC. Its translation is CASARDRGNEQYF.

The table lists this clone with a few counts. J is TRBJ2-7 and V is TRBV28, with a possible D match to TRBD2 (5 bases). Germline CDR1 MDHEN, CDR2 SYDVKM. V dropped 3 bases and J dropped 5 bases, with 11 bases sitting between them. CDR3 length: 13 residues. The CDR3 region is CASSFWTLHEQYF. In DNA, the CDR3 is TGTGCCAGCAGTTTTTGGACTCTCCACGAGCAGTACTTC.

CDR3 in amino acids: CASSELRSGSYNEQFF. The DNA of the CDR3 is TGTGCCAGCAGTGAATTGCGTAGCGGGTCCTACAATGAGCAGTTCTTC. V and J are TRBV2 and TRBJ2-1; 7 bases agree with TRBD2. The germline gives CDR1 SNHLY, CDR2 FYNNEI. The CDR3 runs 16 residues. V lost 2 bases, J lost 1 base, and 5 bases stayed unmatched.

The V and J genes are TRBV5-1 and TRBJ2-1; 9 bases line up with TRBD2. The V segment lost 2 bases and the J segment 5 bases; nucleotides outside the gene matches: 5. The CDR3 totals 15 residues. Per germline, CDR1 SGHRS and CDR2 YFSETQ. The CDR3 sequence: CASSFRRGGDNEQFF. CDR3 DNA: TGCGCCAGCAGCTTTCGGCGGGGGGGCGACAATGAGCAGTTCTTC.

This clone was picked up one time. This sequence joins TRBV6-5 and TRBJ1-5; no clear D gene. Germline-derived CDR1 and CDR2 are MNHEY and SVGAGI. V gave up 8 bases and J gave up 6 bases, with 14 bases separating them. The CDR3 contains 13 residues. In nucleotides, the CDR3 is TGTGCCAGCTGGAGGGATTGGGGTCAGCCCCAGCATTTT. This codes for CASWRDWGQPQHF.